These T cell receptor beta chains were read from a single sample in a study of identical twins. TCRdb analysed the 5' RACE reads with MiXCR anew, one entry per CDR3 protein. The data show fewer than 250,000 distinct CDR3 sequences, approximately 7.8% seen once. These data were likewise used in another study, on yellow fever vaccine responses in identical twins.

The sample comprised CD8+ T cells sorted from blood. The receptors were gathered from a woman aged 18-30 years in good health. The CDR3 runs from the conserved cysteine through the conserved F or W. A D gene is named only where the DNA matches it firmly. Clone size, where shown, is once, few, many, or a class for clones that have expanded.

-	TRBV9	TRBJ1-1	-	TGTGCCAGCAGCGTAGTAGGAGGCCCCACTGAAGCTTTCTTT	CASSVVGGPTEAFF
few	TRBV4-1	TRBJ1-1	-	TGCGCCAGCAGCCAAGAGGGCTCTCGTGAAGCTTTCTTT	CASSQEGSREAFF
few	TRBV9	TRBJ1-2	-	TGTGCCAGCAGCGTTCCTCGGGAGGGAACCTTCTATGGCTACACCTTC	CASSVPREGTFYGYTF
few	TRBV3-1	TRBJ1-1	TRBD1	TGTGCCAGCAGCCAAGAAGTCGACAGGGATCCGAACACTGAAGCTTTCTTT	CASSQEVDRDPNTEAFF
few	TRBV2	TRBJ2-1	-	TGTGCCAGCAAGCCAACAGCTTCCTACAATGAGCAGTTCTTC	CASKPTASYNEQFF
-	TRBV7-9	TRBJ2-5	-	TGTGCCAGCAGCTTAGATCGGGACCCCAGGGAGACCCAGTACTTC	CASSLDRDPRETQYF
many	TRBV12-3/TRBV12-4	TRBJ2-3	-	TGTGCCAGTCTAGGGGGAGATACGCAGTATTTT	CASLGGDTQYF
few	TRBV6-1	TRBJ1-4	TRBD1	TGTGCCAGCGAAACCGGGACAGGGAATGAAAAACTGTTTTTT	CASETGTGNEKLFF
few	TRBV27	TRBJ2-1	TRBD2	TGTGCCAGCAGCAAGGGCCTTCATAGCGGGAGAGGAAATGAGCAGTTCTTC	CASSKGLHSGRGNEQFF
few	TRBV20-1	TRBJ2-7	-	TGCAGTGCTAGAGAAAAGGAAGTGTTCTACGAGCAGTACTTC	CSAREKEVFYEQYF
few	TRBV2	TRBJ2-1	-	TGTGCCAGCAGGGATCTAACAGAGCAGTTCTTC	CASRDLTEQFF
many	TRBV15	TRBJ2-1	TRBD1	TGTGCCACCAGCAGCCGGGACAGGGGAACAAATGAGCAGTTCTTC	CATSSRDRGTNEQFF
many	TRBV5-1	TRBJ1-2	-	TGCGCCAGCGGCGGGGACACCTTTAACTATGGCTACACCTTC	CASGGDTFNYGYTF
few	TRBV12-5	TRBJ1-4	-	TGTGCTAGTGGGTTAGGGGGTTCGGAAAAACTGTTTTTT	CASGLGGSEKLFF
-	TRBV5-4	TRBJ1-2	-	TGTGCCAGCAGCTTGGAGGAGTTTACCGGGGCTAACTATGGCTACACCTTC	CASSLEEFTGANYGYTF
many	TRBV14	TRBJ1-1	-	TGTGCCAGCAGCCAACGGTTGAACACTGAAGCTTTCTTT	CASSQRLNTEAFF
-	TRBV11-2	TRBJ2-1	TRBD2	TGTGCCAGCAGCCTTAGCGGGGGGGCCGTAGATGAGCAGTTCTTC	CASSLSGGAVDEQFF
many	TRBV12-3/TRBV12-4	TRBJ2-2	TRBD1	TGTGCCAGCAGCTTAGGGGACAGAAACACCGGGGAGCTGTTTTTT	CASSLGDRNTGELFF
-	TRBV27	TRBJ2-1	TRBD1	TGTGCCAGCAGTGTGGGGACAGGGGATGAGCAGTTCTTC	CASSVGTGDEQFF
-	TRBV3-1	TRBJ2-7	TRBD2	TGTGCCAGCAGCCCGACTAGCCGAACCTACGAGCAGTACTTC	CASSPTSRTYEQYF
few	TRBV7-9	TRBJ2-1	TRBD1	TGTGCCAGCAGCTTCGGACAGGGCATTCACAATGAGCAGTTCTTC	CASSFGQGIHNEQFF
few	TRBV6-5	TRBJ2-1	TRBD2	TGTGCCAGCAGTTACTCATTAGCGGGAGTGGTTGGGCAGTTCTTC	CASSYSLAGVVGQFF
-	TRBV2	TRBJ2-3	-	TGTGCCAGGAAAGAGGACTCAACAGATACGCAGTATTTT	CARKEDSTDTQYF
many	TRBV12-3/TRBV12-4	TRBJ2-7	-	TGTGCCAGCAGTGAAGGGACAACCTACGAGCAGTACTTC	CASSEGTTYEQYF
few	TRBV12-3/TRBV12-4	TRBJ2-3	TRBD2	TGTGCCAGCAGTGGACTAGCGGGAGCAGATACGCAGTATTTT	CASSGLAGADTQYF
few	TRBV28	TRBJ2-3	-	TGTGCCAGCACCCATTCCGACAGTTCGTCGGATACGCAGTATTTT	CASTHSDSSSDTQYF
-	TRBV6-2/TRBV6-3	TRBJ2-2	-	TGTGCCAGCAGTTTGGGGAGCCCTAGCAGCACCGGGGAGCTGTTTTTT	CASSLGSPSSTGELFF
-	TRBV27	TRBJ2-7	-	TGTGCCAGCAGCCACTTGGGGGGATCGGGTGAGCAGTACTTC	CASSHLGGSGEQYF
-	TRBV29-1	TRBJ2-1	-	TGCAGCACGGTAGTCCTGATGGAGCAGTTCTTC	CSTVVLMEQFF
many	TRBV25-1	TRBJ2-2	-	TGTGCCAGCAGTGACCTCGGGGCAGAGAACACCGGGGAGCTGTTTTTT	CASSDLGAENTGELFF
few	TRBV28	TRBJ2-7	-	TGTGCCAGCAGAGGTGACGGGCGGGTCGTCGGGCAGTACTTC	CASRGDGRVVGQYF
many	TRBV29-1	TRBJ2-1	TRBD1	TGCAGCGTGCCGGGACAGGTCGCCTACAATGAGCAGTTCTTC	CSVPGQVAYNEQFF
-	TRBV2	TRBJ2-1	TRBD2	TGTGCCAGCAGTGAAAATGCTAGCGGGAGCAAGGATGAGCAGTTCTTC	CASSENASGSKDEQFF
-	TRBV6-2/TRBV6-3	TRBJ2-1	TRBD2	TGTGCCAGCAGCCAGGGGACTAGCGTCGATGAGCAGTTCTTC	CASSQGTSVDEQFF
few	TRBV2	TRBJ2-3	-	TGTGCCAGCAATGATAGAAGCACAGATACGCAGTATTTT	CASNDRSTDTQYF
many	TRBV15	TRBJ2-7	-	TGTGCCACCAGCAGAGCCCTATACTACGAGCAGTACTTC	CATSRALYYEQYF
many	TRBV29-1	TRBJ2-6	TRBD2	TGCAGCGTTGAAGGTGCGGGGGGACCGGACGTCCTGACTTTC	CSVEGAGGPDVLTF
-	TRBV19	TRBJ1-1	-	TGTGCCAGTACTCCCGCGGTTGGCACTGAAGCTTTCTTT	CASTPAVGTEAFF